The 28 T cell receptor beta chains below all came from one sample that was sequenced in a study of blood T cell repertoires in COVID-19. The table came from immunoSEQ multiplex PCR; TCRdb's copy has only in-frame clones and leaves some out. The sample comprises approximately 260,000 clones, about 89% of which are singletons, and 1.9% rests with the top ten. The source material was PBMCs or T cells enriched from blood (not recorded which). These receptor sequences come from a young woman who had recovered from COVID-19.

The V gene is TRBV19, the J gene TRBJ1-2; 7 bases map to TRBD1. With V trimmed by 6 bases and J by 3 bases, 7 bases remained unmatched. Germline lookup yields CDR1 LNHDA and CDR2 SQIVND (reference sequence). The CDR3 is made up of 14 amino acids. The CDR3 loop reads CASRLPGTDYGYTF. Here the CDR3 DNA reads TGTGCCAGTAGGTTACCCGGGACAGACTATGGCTACACCTTC.

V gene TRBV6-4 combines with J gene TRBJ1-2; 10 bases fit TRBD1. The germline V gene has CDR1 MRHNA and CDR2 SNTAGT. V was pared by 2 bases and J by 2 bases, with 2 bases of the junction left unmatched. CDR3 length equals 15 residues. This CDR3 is CASSDPDRGNYGYTF. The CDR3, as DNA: TGTGCCAGCAGTGACCCGGACAGGGGGAACTATGGCTACACCTTC.

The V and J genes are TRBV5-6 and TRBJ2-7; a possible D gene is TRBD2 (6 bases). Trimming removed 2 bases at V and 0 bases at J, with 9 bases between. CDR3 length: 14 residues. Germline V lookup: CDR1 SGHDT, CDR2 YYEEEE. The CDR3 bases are TGTGCCAGCAGCTTAGGACTATCCTCCTACGAGCAGTACTTC. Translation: CASSLGLSSYEQYF.

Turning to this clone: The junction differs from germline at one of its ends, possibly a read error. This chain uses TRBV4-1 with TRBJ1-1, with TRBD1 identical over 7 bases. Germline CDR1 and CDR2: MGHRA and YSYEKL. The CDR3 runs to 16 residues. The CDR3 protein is CASSQGGSSIGTEAFF. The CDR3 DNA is TGCGCCAGCAGTCAAGGGGGCAGTTCGATAGGGACTGAAGCTTTCTTT.

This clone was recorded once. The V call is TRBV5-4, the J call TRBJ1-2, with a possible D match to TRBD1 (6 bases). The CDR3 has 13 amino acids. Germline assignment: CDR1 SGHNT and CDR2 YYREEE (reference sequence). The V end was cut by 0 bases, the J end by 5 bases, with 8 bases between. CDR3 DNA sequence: TGTGCCAGCAGCTTGGACAGGGAATATGGCTACACCTTC. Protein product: CASSLDREYGYTF.

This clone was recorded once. The CDR3 nucleotides are TGCGCCAGCAGCCCCGGACAGGTTGACTATGGCTACACCTTC. It translates to CASSPGQVDYGYTF. The rearrangement links TRBV5-1 to TRBJ1-2; TRBD1 matches 7 bases. In germline, CDR1 is SGHRS, CDR2 YFSETQ. The CDR3 sequence is 14 residues long. With 4 bases clipped from V and 3 bases from J, the junction kept 6 bases outside the gene matches.

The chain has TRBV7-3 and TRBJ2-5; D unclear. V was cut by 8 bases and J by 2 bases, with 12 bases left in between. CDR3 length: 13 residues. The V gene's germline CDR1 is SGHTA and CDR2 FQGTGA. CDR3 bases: TGTGCCAGCGGTTTTGCTAGTCAAGAGACCCAGTACTTC. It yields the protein CASGFASQETQYF.

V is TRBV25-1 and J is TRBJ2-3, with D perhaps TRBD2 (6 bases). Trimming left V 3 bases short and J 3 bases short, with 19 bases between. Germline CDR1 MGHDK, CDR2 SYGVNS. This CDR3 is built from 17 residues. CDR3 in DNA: TGTGCCAGCAGTGACCGTGGGGACTTCAGATCAACAGATACGCAGTATTTT. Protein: CASSDRGDFRSTDTQYF.

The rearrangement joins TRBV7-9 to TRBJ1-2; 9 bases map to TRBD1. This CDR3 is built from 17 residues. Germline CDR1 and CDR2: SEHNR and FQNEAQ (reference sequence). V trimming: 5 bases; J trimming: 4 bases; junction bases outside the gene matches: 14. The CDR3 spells CASSQGGQGRGTYGYTF. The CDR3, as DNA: TGTGCCAGCAGCCAGGGGGGACAGGGCAGAGGGACCTATGGCTACACCTTC.

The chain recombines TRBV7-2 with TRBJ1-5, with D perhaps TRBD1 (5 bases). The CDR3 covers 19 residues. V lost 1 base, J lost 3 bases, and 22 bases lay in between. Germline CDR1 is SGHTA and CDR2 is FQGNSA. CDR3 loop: CASSLGAVVGKGNNQPQHF. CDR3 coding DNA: TGTGCCAGCAGCTTAGGGGCGGTAGTGGGTAAGGGGAACAATCAGCCCCAGCATTTT. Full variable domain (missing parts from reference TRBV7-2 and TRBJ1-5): GAGVSQSPSNKVTEKGKDVELRCDPISGHTALYWYRQSLGQGLEFLIYFQGNSAPDKSGLPSDRFSAERTGGSVSTLTIQRTQQEDSAVYLCASSLGAVVGKGNNQPQHFGDGTRLSIL.

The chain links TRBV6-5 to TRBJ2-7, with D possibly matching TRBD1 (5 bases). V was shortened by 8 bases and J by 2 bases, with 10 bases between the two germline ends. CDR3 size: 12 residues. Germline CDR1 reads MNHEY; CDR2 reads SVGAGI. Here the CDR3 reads CASGRVAYEQYF. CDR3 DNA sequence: TGTGCCAGCGGCAGGGTAGCCTACGAGCAGTACTTC.

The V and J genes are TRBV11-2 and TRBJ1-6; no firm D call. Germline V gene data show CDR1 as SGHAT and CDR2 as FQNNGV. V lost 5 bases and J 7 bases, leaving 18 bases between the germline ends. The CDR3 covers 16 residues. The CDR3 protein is CASSPQRELHNSPLHF. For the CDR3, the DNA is TGTGCCAGCAGCCCACAGAGGGAACTTCACAATTCACCCCTCCACTTT.

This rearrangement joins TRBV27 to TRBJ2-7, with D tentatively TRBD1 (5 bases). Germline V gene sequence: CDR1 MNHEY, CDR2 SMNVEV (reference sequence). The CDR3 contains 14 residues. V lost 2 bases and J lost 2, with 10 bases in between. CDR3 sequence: CASSLRGRAYEQYF. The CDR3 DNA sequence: TGTGCCAGCAGTTTAAGGGGCCGTGCCTACGAGCAGTACTTC.

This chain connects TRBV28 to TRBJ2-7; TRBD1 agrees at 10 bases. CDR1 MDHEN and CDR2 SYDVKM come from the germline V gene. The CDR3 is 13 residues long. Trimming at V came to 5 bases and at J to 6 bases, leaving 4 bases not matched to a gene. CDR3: CASSRQGAVEQYF. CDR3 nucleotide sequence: TGTGCCAGCAGTCGACAGGGGGCGGTCGAGCAGTACTTC.

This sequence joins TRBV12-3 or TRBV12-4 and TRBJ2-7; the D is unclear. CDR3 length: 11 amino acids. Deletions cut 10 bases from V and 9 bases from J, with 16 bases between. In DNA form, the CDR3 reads TGTGCCACCGAAATATTACGAGGGCAGTACTTC. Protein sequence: CATEILRGQYF.

The DNA for the CDR3 is TGTGCCATCAGCACCGGGACACACACAGATACGCAGTATTTT. Its translation is CAISTGTHTDTQYF. The V gene is TRBV10-3, the J gene TRBJ2-3; perhaps TRBD1 as D (6 bases). Trimming pared 6 bases from V and 2 bases from J, leaving 12 bases between. Germline lookup yields CDR1 ENHRY and CDR2 SYGVKD. This CDR3 has 14 amino acids.

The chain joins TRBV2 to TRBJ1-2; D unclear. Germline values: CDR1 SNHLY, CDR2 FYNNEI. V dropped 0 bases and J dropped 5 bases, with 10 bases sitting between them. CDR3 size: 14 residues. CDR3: CASSEALRVYGYTF. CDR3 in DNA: TGTGCCAGCAGTGAAGCGCTTCGGGTATATGGCTACACCTTC.

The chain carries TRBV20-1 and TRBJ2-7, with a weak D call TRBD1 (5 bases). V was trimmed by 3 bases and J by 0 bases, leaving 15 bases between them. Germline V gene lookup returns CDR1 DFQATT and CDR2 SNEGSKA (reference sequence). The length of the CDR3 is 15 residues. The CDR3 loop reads CSASGALLSSYEQYF. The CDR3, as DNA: TGCAGTGCTAGTGGGGCGTTACTTAGCTCCTACGAGCAGTACTTC.

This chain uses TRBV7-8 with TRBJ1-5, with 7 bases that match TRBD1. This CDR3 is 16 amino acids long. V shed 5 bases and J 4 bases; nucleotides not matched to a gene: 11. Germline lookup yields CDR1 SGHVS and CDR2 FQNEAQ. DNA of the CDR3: TGTGCCAGCAGCGAGTGGGGGGCAGGGGGTAATCAGCCCCAGCATTTT. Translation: CASSEWGAGGNQPQHF.

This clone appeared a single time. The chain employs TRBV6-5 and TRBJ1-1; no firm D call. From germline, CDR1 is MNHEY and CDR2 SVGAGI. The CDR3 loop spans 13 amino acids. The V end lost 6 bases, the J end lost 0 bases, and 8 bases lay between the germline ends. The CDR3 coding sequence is TGTGCCAGCAGGGTGTCAGTGAACACTGAAGCTTTCTTT. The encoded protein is CASRVSVNTEAFF.

This CDR3 is CASSDGRQETQYF. The CDR3 DNA follows: TGTGCCAGCTCAGATGGGAGGCAAGAGACCCAGTACTTC. This chain links TRBV18 with TRBJ2-5; D is perhaps TRBD2 (6 bases). Trimming left V 5 bases short and J 2 bases short, with 9 bases between. This CDR3 is 13 amino acids long. Per germline, CDR1 KGHSH and CDR2 LQKENI.

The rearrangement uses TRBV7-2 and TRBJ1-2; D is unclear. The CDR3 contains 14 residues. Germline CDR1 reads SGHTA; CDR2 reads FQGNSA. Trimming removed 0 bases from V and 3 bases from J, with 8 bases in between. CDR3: CASSLARSYYGYTF. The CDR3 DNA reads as TGTGCCAGCAGCTTAGCGCGGTCCTACTATGGCTACACCTTC.

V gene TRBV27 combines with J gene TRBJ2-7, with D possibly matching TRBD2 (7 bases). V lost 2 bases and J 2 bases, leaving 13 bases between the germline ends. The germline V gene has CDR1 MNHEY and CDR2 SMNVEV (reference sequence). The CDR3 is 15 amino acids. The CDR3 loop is CASSLNGGPTYEQYF. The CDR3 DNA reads TGTGCCAGCAGTTTAAACGGGGGGCCAACCTACGAGCAGTACTTC.

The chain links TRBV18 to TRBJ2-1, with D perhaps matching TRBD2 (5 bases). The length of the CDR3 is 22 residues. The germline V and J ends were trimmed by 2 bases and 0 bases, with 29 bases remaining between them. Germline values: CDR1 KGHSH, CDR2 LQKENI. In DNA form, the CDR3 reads TGTGCCAGCTCACCAGCCTTAATGGAGGAGCGTCTAGGTGTCAGCTCCTACAATGAGCAGTTCTTC. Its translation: CASSPALMEERLGVSSYNEQFF.

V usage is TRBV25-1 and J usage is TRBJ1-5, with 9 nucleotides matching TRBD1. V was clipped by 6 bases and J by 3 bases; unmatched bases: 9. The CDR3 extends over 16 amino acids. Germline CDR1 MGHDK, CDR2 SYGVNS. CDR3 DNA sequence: TGTGCCAGCAGCGGGGACAGGGAAAGGGACAATCAGCCCCAGCATTTT. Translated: CASSGDRERDNQPQHF.

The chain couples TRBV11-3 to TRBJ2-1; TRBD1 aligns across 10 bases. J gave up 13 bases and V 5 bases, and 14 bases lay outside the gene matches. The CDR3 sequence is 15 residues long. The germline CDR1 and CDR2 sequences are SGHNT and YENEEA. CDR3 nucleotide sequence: TGTGCCAGCAGCGAATCCGGGACAGGGGCGGCGCTTCAGTTCTTC. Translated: CASSESGTGAALQFF. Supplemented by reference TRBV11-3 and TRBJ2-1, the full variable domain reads EAGVVQSPRYKIIEKKQPVAFWCNPISGHNTLYWYLQNLGQGPELLIRYENEEAVDDSQLPKDRFSAERLKGVDSTLKIQPAELGDSAVYLCASSESGTGAALQFFGPGTRLTVL.

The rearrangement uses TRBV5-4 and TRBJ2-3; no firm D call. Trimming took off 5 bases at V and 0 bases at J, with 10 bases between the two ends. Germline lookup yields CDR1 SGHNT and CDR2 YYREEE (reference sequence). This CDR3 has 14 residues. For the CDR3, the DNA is TGTGCCAGCAGGTCGACAAGTAGCACAGATACGCAGTATTTT. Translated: CASRSTSSTDTQYF.

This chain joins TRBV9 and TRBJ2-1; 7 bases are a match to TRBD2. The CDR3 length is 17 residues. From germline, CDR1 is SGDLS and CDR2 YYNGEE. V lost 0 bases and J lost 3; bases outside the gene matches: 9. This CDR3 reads CASSVGGAGEYYNEQFF. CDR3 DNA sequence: TGTGCCAGCAGCGTAGGCGGCGCGGGAGAGTACTACAATGAGCAGTTCTTC.